A single sample is the source of the 10 T cell receptor beta chains below, sequenced in a study of a mutant IDH1 vaccine in newly diagnosed glioma. Time point denoted: baseline, week 1 (first vaccination visit). Treatment in this sample: pre-vaccination baseline after standard-of-care therapy. TCRdb's copy holds only in-frame clones and misses some; the assay was immunoSEQ multiplex PCR. The sample has about 68,000 clones; roughly 78% are singletons. This specimen consisted of PBMCs, obtained from a glioma patient treated with radiotherapy, temozolomide or both. The source is a man aged 50-59 years with glioma.

The chain uses TRBV10-3 and TRBJ1-2; 7 bases agree with TRBD1. The CDR3 sequence is 12 residues long. V dropped 11 bases and J dropped 8; count of bases not matched to a gene: 11. Germline V lookup: CDR1 ENHRY, CDR2 SYGVKD. In DNA, the CDR3 is TGTGCCTCCACAGGGGCCGGAGGGGGCTACACCTTC. Translation: CASTGAGGGYTF.

This sequence joins TRBV10-3 and TRBJ1-5; TRBD1 is a possible D gene (6 bases). Germline V gene data show CDR1 as ENHRY and CDR2 as SYGVKD. The CDR3 consists of 15 residues. V was trimmed by 4 bases and J by 7 bases, leaving 17 bases between them. The CDR3 loop is CAISGGTQVGQPQHF. In DNA, the CDR3 is TGTGCCATCAGTGGGGGGACACAAGTGGGACAGCCCCAGCATTTT.

This rearrangement joins TRBV5-8 to TRBJ1-1, with D hard to call. The CDR3 loop spans 12 amino acids. CDR1 and CDR2 from the germline V gene are SGHTS and YDEGEE. The V end lost 2 bases, the J end lost 8 bases, and 10 bases lay between the germline ends. CDR3 region: CASSFGFIEAFF. The DNA for the CDR3 is TGTGCCAGCAGCTTTGGGTTTATCGAAGCTTTCTTT.

The rearrangement links TRBV6-4 to TRBJ2-1; TRBD2 is a possible D gene (5 bases). V lost 6 bases to trimming and J lost 0 bases, with 9 bases between them. CDR3 length: 14 residues. The germline V gene has CDR1 MRHNA and CDR2 SNTAGT. Written as DNA, the CDR3 is TGTGCCAGCAGCCGTAGCGTCTCCTACAATGAGCAGTTCTTC. Its translation: CASSRSVSYNEQFF.

The genes are TRBV28 and TRBJ1-5; TRBD1 might be the D (5 bases). Germline V gene data show CDR1 as MDHEN and CDR2 as SYDVKM. The V gene lost 7 bases and the J gene lost 1 base, with 11 bases spanning the gap. The CDR3 runs to 14 residues. The CDR3 sequence is CASTPRGSNQPQHF. The CDR3 region has the DNA TGTGCCAGCACCCCCCGGGGGAGCAATCAGCCCCAGCATTTT.

The chain links TRBV11-3 to TRBJ2-7, with D possibly being TRBD1 or TRBD2 (5 bases each). V dropped 0 bases and J dropped 2 bases, with 14 bases sitting between them. Germline loops: CDR1 SGHNT, CDR2 YENEEA. This CDR3 has 16 amino acids. Here the CDR3 DNA reads TGTGCCAGCAGCTTAGAACGGGGCCCGGGACCCTACGAGCAGTACTTC. Amino acid sequence: CASSLERGPGPYEQYF.

The chain is built from TRBV21-1 and TRBJ1-1. TRBV21-1 is reported as a pseudogene. This CDR3 has 15 residues. For the CDR3, the DNA is TGTGCCAGCAGCAAAGATGGAGACTTGAACACTGAAGCTTTCTTT. It yields the protein CASSKDGDLNTEAFF.

This clone was recorded only once. The CDR3 DNA sequence: TGTGCCAGCAGCTTGTTAGGGACAGGGGCCGAAAAACTGTTTTTT. This codes for CASSLLGTGAEKLFF. J is TRBJ1-4 and V is TRBV5-4; 10 bases line up with TRBD1. The CDR3 is 15 amino acids. V trimming: 1 base; J trimming: 8 bases; junction bases outside the gene matches: 5. CDR1 and CDR2 from the germline V gene are SGHNT and YYREEE (reference sequence).

This clone has only a few counts. The V and J genes are TRBV5-5 and TRBJ1-5; weak D call: TRBD1 (5 bases). Germline assignment: CDR1 SGHKS and CDR2 YYEKEE (reference sequence). The CDR3 consists of 16 residues. The V gene lost 0 bases and the J gene lost 2 bases, with 12 bases spanning the gap. CDR3 loop: CASSLAGGGGNQPQHF. The CDR3 DNA reads as TGTGCCAGCAGCTTGGCCGGTGGAGGGGGCAATCAGCCCCAGCATTTT.

This clone was recorded once. The chain carries TRBV7-2 and TRBJ1-2, with 11 positions matching TRBD1. After removal of 4 bases from V and 7 bases from J, the junction contained 5 bases not matched to a gene. Germline V gene data show CDR1 as SGHTA and CDR2 as FQGNSA. This CDR3 region has 14 residues. DNA for the CDR3: TGTGCCAGCAGCTCGGACAGGGGGCTGATTGGCTACACCTTC. Protein: CASSSDRGLIGYTF.